This T cell receptor beta chain was identified in a study of blood T cell repertoires in COVID-19. Looking at the study overall: Acute and convalescent COVID-19 samples came from the United States, Italy and Spain. In each case, the material was cDNA or gDNA derived from T cells, B-cell-depleted T cells, or PBMCs.

The CDR3 loop spans 16 amino acids. Germline CDR1 reads MGHRA; CDR2 reads YSYEKL. Trimming cost V 0 bases and J 5 bases; bases outside gene matches: 7. Per the original methods: Amplification of reference gene primers was used by the study to estimate nucleated cell counts. Some clones are missing from TCRdb's copy, which holds only in-frame ones; the method was immunoSEQ multiplex PCR. V and J calls and clone size are given by that table; D and trimming were obtained from the DNA. The repertoire includes about 64,000 clones, 80% to 90% of them detected once, and roughly 6% sits in the top ten. This chain links TRBV4-1 with TRBJ1-1, with 9 nucleotides matching TRBD1. Sample: peripheral blood. The receptor was derived from a woman in her sixties or seventies with acute or convalescent COVID-19. The CDR3 DNA is TGCGCCAGCAGCCAAGAGCCACAGGGGGCTGGGACTGAAGCTTTCTTT. It is translated as CASSQEPQGAGTEAFF.